This entry describes one TCR beta chain. Its antigen has not been determined. One end of the junction is discordant with germline, which a read error may explain. CDR1 and CDR2 are drawn from the germline V gene: SGHDT, YYEEEE. Its CDR3 holds 11 amino acids, cysteine through phenylalanine. The entry retains the CDR3 DNA only, 33 bases that are in frame from base 1. This record belongs to a study of T cell repertoires in cytomegalovirus infection (dated by TCRdb to the late 2010s). General notes on the study: Donor HLA type was relevant to the analysis, because carriage of CMV infection together with the matching HLA type was indicated by public TCR beta signatures. Beyond this particular receptor, the publication reports: The ex vivo response was dominated by HLA-C-restricted CMV-specific TCR beta clonotypes, which also provided the single most frequent clonotype in two of eight donors. Cumulative frequency of public TCR beta family members discriminated carriers of CMV infection plus the relevant HLA type in this cohort and an independent 352-donor cohort.

Sequencing used an Illumina HiSeq 1500. TCRdb reanalyzed the raw reads on its own, using fastp at Q25 for trimming and MiXCR for clone calling, and kept in-frame beta chains. Under each unique CDR3 protein, matching rows form one entry showing the most common genes and DNA. The sample table contains fewer than 550,000 distinct CDR3 sequences; only one count was recorded for approximately 26% of them. About 12% of the sample rests with the top ten. Sequencing input: PBMCs. This TCR was recovered from a human donor in good health (CMV status not recorded). Some clones in this sample may be carry-over from other donors' samples. Rearrangement joined TRBV5-6 to TRBJ2-1; tentative D gene TRBD2, with 6 bases matching. The nucleotides are TGTGCCAGCAGATTGGGACTTGAACAGTTCTTC. This encodes CASRLGLEQFF.